One sample yielded the 32 T cell receptor beta chains listed below, sequenced in a study of cytotoxic CD8 clonotypes in ibrutinib-treated CLL. The method was immunoSEQ multiplex PCR; TCRdb's version includes in-frame clones alone and lacks a portion of them. This sample has over 25,000 clones, with roughly 76% found just once. This specimen consisted of PBMCs, obtained after 36 months of ibrutinib treatment. The source is a human donor with chronic lymphocytic leukemia.

This clone occurred many times. The V call is TRBV29-1, the J call TRBJ1-2; D is undetermined. V lost 2 bases and J 0 bases, leaving 7 bases between the germline ends. The CDR3 length is 13 residues. CDR1 is SQVTM, CDR2 ANQGSEA, per germline. CDR3 DNA: TGCAGCGTTGAAAGTCCTTCTAACTATGGCTACACCTTC. This encodes CSVESPSNYGYTF.

The CDR3 DNA reads TGTGCCAGCAGCTCGAAGACAGGGATTTCACCCCTCCACTTT. Translated: CASSSKTGISPLHF. The chain is built from TRBV7-3 and TRBJ1-6, with 7 bases matching TRBD1. This CDR3 region has 14 residues. Germline assignment: CDR1 SGHTA and CDR2 FQGTGA. With 4 bases clipped from V and 9 bases from J, the junction kept 6 bases outside the gene matches. Full variable domain (remainder filled in from reference TRBV7-3 and TRBJ1-6): GAGVSQTPSNKVTEKGKYVELRCDPISGHTALYWYRQSLGQGPEFLIYFQGTGAADDSGLPNDRFFAVRPEGSVSTLKIQRTERGDSAVYLCASSSKTGISPLHFGNGTRLTVT.

The chain couples TRBV5-1 to TRBJ1-1; 10 bases are a match to TRBD1. V gave up 3 bases and J gave up 1 base; unmatched junction bases: 9. CDR1 SGHRS and CDR2 YFSETQ come from the germline V gene. The CDR3 totals 17 residues. CDR3 DNA: TGCGCCAGCAGCTGGGACAGGGGCCTCACCTGGAACACTGAAGCTTTCTTT. Protein sequence: CASSWDRGLTWNTEAFF.

Concerning this clone itself: Additional DNA sequences in this sample encode the identical CDR3. V gene TRBV2 combines with J gene TRBJ1-5; 8 bases are a match to TRBD1. Per the germline V gene, CDR1 is SNHLY and CDR2 is FYNNEI. Unmatched junction bases numbered 5, after V lost 4 bases and J lost 6 bases. CDR3 length equals 14 residues. CDR3 coding DNA: TGTGCCAGCAGTGGGCAGGGGGCCGGTCAGCCCCAGCATTTT. It is translated as CASSGQGAGQPQHF.

This clone was observed a handful of times. This chain uses TRBV30 with TRBJ2-5; possibly TRBD1 for D (6 bases). Germline values: CDR1 GTSNPN, CDR2 SVGIG (reference sequence). The V gene lost 5 bases and the J gene lost 3 bases, with 16 bases spanning the gap. This CDR3 contains 14 residues. CDR3 DNA: TGTGCCTGGTCACCCGGGACATTAGAAGAGACCCAGTACTTC. Translating gives CAWSPGTLEETQYF. Full variable domain (outside the CDR3, taken from reference TRBV30 and TRBJ2-5): SQTIHQWPATLVQPVGSPLSLECTVEGTSNPNLYWYRQAAGRGLQLLFYSVGIGQISSEVPQNLSASRPQDRQFILSSKKLLLSDSGFYLCAWSPGTLEETQYFGPGTRLLVL.

The sample holds one count of this clone. The V and J genes are TRBV4-1 and TRBJ2-5, with a tentative D call TRBD1 (6 bases). V shed 4 bases and J shed 5 bases, with 11 bases lying between them. CDR1 is MGHRA and CDR2 is YSYEKL in the germline V gene. The CDR3 loop spans 13 amino acids. CDR3 region: CASSRPGDETQYF. CDR3 DNA sequence: TGCGCCAGCAGCCGTCCAGGGGACGAGACCCAGTACTTC.

This chain links TRBV7-9 with TRBJ1-6; D remains unclear. The CDR3 totals 16 residues. V lost 1 base and J lost 2, with 9 bases in between. Germline CDR1 is SEHNR and CDR2 is FQNEAQ (reference sequence). The CDR3 reads CASSLVVSAYNSPLHF. The CDR3 DNA follows: TGTGCCAGCAGCTTAGTCGTTTCAGCCTATAATTCACCCCTCCACTTT.

Here the CDR3 reads CASSPRDNTGELFF. The CDR3 nucleotides read TGTGCCAGCTCACCACGAGATAACACCGGGGAGCTGTTTTTT. The V gene is TRBV18, the J gene TRBJ2-2; D remains unclear. The CDR3 runs to 14 residues. Germline CDR1 and CDR2: KGHSH and LQKENI. V was pared by 1 base and J by 2 bases, with 5 bases between.

DNA of the CDR3: TGCGCCAGCAGCCTCGGACAGGACCTTAATGAAGCTTTCTTT. Translated: CASSLGQDLNEAFF. V usage is TRBV4-1 and J usage is TRBJ1-1; 7 bases match TRBD1. The CDR3 length is 14 residues. V was pared by 4 bases and J by 7 bases, with 9 bases of the junction left unmatched. Germline assignment: CDR1 MGHRA and CDR2 YSYEKL.

This clone appeared a few times. This chain links TRBV13 with TRBJ1-1, with D maybe TRBD1 (6 bases). V lost 5 bases to trimming and J lost 5 bases, with 9 bases between them. The CDR3 consists of 12 residues. Germline loops: CDR1 PRHDT, CDR2 FYEKMQ (reference sequence). The CDR3 region is CASSLRGTEAFF. The CDR3 DNA follows: TGTGCCAGCAGCCTCAGGGGAACTGAAGCTTTCTTT.

The gene calls are TRBV29-1 and TRBJ2-6, with D maybe TRBD2 (7 bases). With 4 bases removed from V and 2 bases from J, the gap between germline ends came to 9 bases. CDR1 and CDR2 (germline): SQVTM, ANQGSEA. The CDR3 loop spans 14 amino acids. CDR3 protein: CSVVGGAGANVLTF. The CDR3 DNA follows: TGCAGCGTTGTAGGGGGGGCTGGGGCCAACGTCCTGACTTTC.

The chain couples TRBV5-1 to TRBJ1-2, with TRBD1 identical over 8 bases. Germline V gene sequence: CDR1 SGHRS, CDR2 YFSETQ. V was pared by 4 bases and J by 5 bases, with 13 bases of the junction left unmatched. This CDR3 contains 16 residues. The CDR3 DNA sequence: TGCGCCAGCAGCCCCGACAGGGGACGCCTTGATTATGGCTACACCTTC. It specifies CASSPDRGRLDYGYTF.

This clone was observed a handful of times. The rearrangement links TRBV19 to TRBJ1-1, with a possible D match to TRBD1 (5 bases). The germline V and J ends were trimmed by 10 bases and 6 bases, with 18 bases remaining between them. The CDR3 has 13 amino acids. From germline, CDR1 is LNHDA and CDR2 SQIVND (reference sequence). In DNA form, the CDR3 reads TGTGCCACCCGGGACGGAGAATTCGCTGAAGCTTTCTTT. It specifies CATRDGEFAEAFF.

In this sample, this clone turned up once. This chain connects TRBV5-6 to TRBJ2-5; no firm D call. Trimming stripped 3 bases from V and 2 bases from J, with 8 bases between. The CDR3 covers 13 residues. Germline V gene data show CDR1 as SGHDT and CDR2 as YYEEEE. The CDR3 coding sequence is TGTGCCAGCAGCTCGTGGCGTCAAGAGACCCAGTACTTC. It yields the protein CASSSWRQETQYF.

The chain recombines TRBV2 with TRBJ2-7; D not certain. CDR1 SNHLY and CDR2 FYNNEI come from the germline V gene. V gave up 0 bases and J gave up 3 bases, with 6 bases separating them. This CDR3 is 13 amino acids long. The CDR3, as DNA: TGTGCCAGCAGTGAAGCGGCCGGCTACGAGCAGTACTTC. Amino acid sequence: CASSEAAGYEQYF.

The rearrangement links TRBV29-1 to TRBJ1-1; no firm D call. The CDR3 loop spans 14 amino acids. The germline CDR1 and CDR2 sequences are SQVTM and ANQGSEA. V lost 3 bases and J 5 bases, leaving 16 bases between the germline ends. The CDR3 DNA reads TGCAGCGTTGATTTGACCGGAGGAAGGACTGAAGCTTTCTTT. Its translation is CSVDLTGGRTEAFF.

The chain couples TRBV18 to TRBJ2-7; TRBD2 might be the D (7 bases). With 5 bases removed from V and 1 base from J, the gap between germline ends came to 12 bases. From germline, CDR1 is KGHSH and CDR2 LQKENI. This CDR3 comprises 14 residues. DNA of the CDR3: TGTGCCAGCTCAGGGGGGGGCCCTTCCTACGAGCAGTACTTC. The encoded protein is CASSGGGPSYEQYF.

This clone has only one observation. The rearrangement links TRBV30 to TRBJ1-6; D unresolved. Germline CDR1 reads GTSNPN; CDR2 reads SVGIG (reference sequence). V was cut by 0 bases and J by 7 bases, with 13 bases left in between. CDR3 length equals 15 residues. The CDR3 sequence: CAWSVGALGNSPLHF. DNA for the CDR3: TGTGCCTGGAGTGTGGGAGCCCTTGGCAATTCACCCCTCCACTTT.

The chain uses TRBV6-5 and TRBJ2-5; unclear D gene. V dropped 4 bases and J dropped 1 base, with 10 bases sitting between them. This CDR3 is 14 amino acids long. Germline assignment: CDR1 MNHEY and CDR2 SVGAGI. The CDR3: CASSFGRLQETQYF. The CDR3 nucleotides read TGTGCCAGCAGTTTCGGACGGCTCCAAGAGACCCAGTACTTC.

As for this clone: It is unclear where the CDR3 begins or ends on the DNA, so no DNA is shown, and the CDR3 is as TCRdb lists it. The chain couples TRBV27 to TRBJ1-5. Germline loops: CDR1 MNHEY, CDR2 SMNVEV (reference sequence). The CDR3 is 17 amino acids in total, end residues counted. CDR3 loop: CASSSSPRAHGNQPQHF.

This clone was seen just once. This chain joins TRBV5-1 and TRBJ2-3; 10 nucleotides line up with TRBD2. V lost 1 base to trimming and J lost 2 bases; unmatched junction nucleotides: 13. The germline V gene has CDR1 SGHRS and CDR2 YFSETQ. The CDR3 contains 19 residues. Here the CDR3 reads CASSLFSGGAAGHTDTQYF. CDR3 DNA sequence: TGCGCCAGCAGCTTGTTCAGCGGGGGGGCGGCGGGGCACACAGATACGCAGTATTTT.

The gene calls are TRBV7-8 and TRBJ1-1; D may be TRBD1 (6 bases). V shed 3 bases and J shed 3 bases, with 8 bases lying between them. Germline CDR1 and CDR2: SGHVS and FQNEAQ. The CDR3 covers 13 residues. For the CDR3, the DNA is TGTGCCAGCAGCTTCGGGGGGCACACTGAAGCTTTCTTT. It translates to CASSFGGHTEAFF.

The V call is TRBV6-5, the J call TRBJ1-3, with TRBD1 matching over 8 bases. With 4 bases clipped from V and 0 bases from J, the junction kept 2 bases outside the gene matches. The CDR3 sequence is 15 residues long. The germline gives CDR1 MNHEY, CDR2 SVGAGI. CDR3 in DNA: TGTGCCAGCAGTTTGGGACAGGACTCTGGAAACACCATATATTTT. This translates into CASSLGQDSGNTIYF.

Judged by abundance, this clone is medium-sized (0.01 to 0.1%). The V and J genes are TRBV6-6 and TRBJ1-3; D is ambiguous. This CDR3 contains 15 residues. Germline V CDR1 and CDR2: MNHNY, SVGAGI (reference sequence). V was trimmed by 0 bases and J by 4 bases, leaving 10 bases between them. The CDR3 DNA reads TGTGCCAGCAGTTACTCGGGCCAAGACGGAAACACCATATATTTT. Translating gives CASSYSGQDGNTIYF.

This sequence joins TRBV6-5 and TRBJ1-4, with D possibly matching TRBD1 (6 bases). Germline V gene sequence: CDR1 MNHEY, CDR2 SVGAGI. V shed 0 bases and J shed 8 bases, with 16 bases lying between them. There are 16 residues in the CDR3. The CDR3 bases are TGTGCCAGCAGTTACTCGATTGGCAGGGGTGGCGAAAAACTGTTTTTT. As protein: CASSYSIGRGGEKLFF.

The table lists this clone with a few counts. This sequence joins TRBV11-2 and TRBJ2-2; no clear D. This CDR3 has 15 residues. Germline V gene sequence: CDR1 SGHAT, CDR2 FQNNGV. The V end lost 7 bases, the J end lost 0 bases, and 12 bases lay between the germline ends. The CDR3 loop is CASTPAPANTGELFF. CDR3 nucleotides: TGTGCCAGCACCCCGGCCCCCGCGAACACCGGGGAGCTGTTTTTT.

The sample holds a few counts of this clone. This chain links TRBV2 with TRBJ1-5; maybe TRBD1 (6 bases). The germline CDR1 and CDR2 sequences are SNHLY and FYNNEI. The CDR3 is made up of 15 amino acids. V was clipped by 7 bases and J by 2 bases, with 15 bases between them. The CDR3 DNA follows: TGTGCCAGCACGGGGGCCAGGGTGGGCAATCAGCCCCAGCATTTT. Its protein product is CASTGARVGNQPQHF.

This chain links TRBV29-1 with TRBJ1-3; D gene uncertain. This CDR3 has 11 residues. Germline V gene data show CDR1 as SQVTM and CDR2 as ANQGSEA. Trimming left V 1 base short and J 8 bases short, with 6 bases between. The CDR3 coding sequence is TGCAGCGTTGAAGTGAGGGACACCATATATTTT. Translating gives CSVEVRDTIYF. Supplemented by reference TRBV29-1 and TRBJ1-3, the full variable domain reads SAVISQKPSRDICQRGTSLTIQCQVDSQVTMMFWYRQQPGQSLTLIATANQGSEATYESGFVIDKFPISRPNLTFSTLTVSNMSPEDSSIYLCSVEVRDTIYFGEGSWLTVV.

The chain has TRBV11-2 and TRBJ1-1; D unresolved. Germline CDR1 is SGHAT and CDR2 is FQNNGV. CDR3 length: 14 amino acids. The V end was cut by 5 bases, the J end by 5 bases, with 15 bases between. In DNA form, the CDR3 reads TGTGCCAGCAGCCCGGACCGCGGAGGAACTGAAGCTTTCTTT. It translates to CASSPDRGGTEAFF. The full variable domain, with the rest looked up from reference TRBV11-2 and TRBJ1-1, is EAGVAQSPRYKIIEKRQSVAFWCNPISGHATLYWYQQILGQGPKLLIQFQNNGVVDDSQLPKDRFSAERLKGVDSTLKIQPAKLEDSAVYLCASSPDRGGTEAFFGQGTRLTVV.

The gene calls are TRBV4-3 and TRBJ2-3; D unclear. V was shortened by 1 base and J by 2 bases, with 13 bases between the two germline ends. CDR1 and CDR2 (germline): LGHNA, YSLEER. The CDR3 consists of 16 residues. This CDR3 reads CASSQVGQTYTDTQYF. The CDR3 DNA reads as TGCGCCAGCAGCCAAGTAGGCCAGACTTACACAGATACGCAGTATTTT.

The chain carries TRBV12-5 and TRBJ1-5, with D possibly being TRBD1 (6 bases). Looked up from germline, CDR1 is LGHNT and CDR2 is FRNRAP. V was pared by 4 bases and J by 4 bases, with 8 bases between. The CDR3 contains 13 residues. The CDR3 DNA reads as TGTGCTAGTGGTTCCACAGGGAATCAGCCCCAGCATTTT. This encodes CASGSTGNQPQHF.

The chain uses TRBV7-9 and TRBJ1-6; the match to TRBD1 covers 7 bases. Germline V gene data show CDR1 as SEHNR and CDR2 as FQNEAQ (reference sequence). This CDR3 contains 15 residues. V dropped 7 bases and J dropped 6; count of bases not matched to a gene: 9. CDR3 DNA sequence: TGTGCCAGCACCCCAGGGGGACAGACTAATTCACCCCTCCACTTT. It is translated as CASTPGGQTNSPLHF.